Listed here are 18 T cell receptor beta chains from one sample, sequenced in a study of patients and donors after allogeneic stem cell transplantation. Using its own MiXCR run on the RT-PCR reads, TCRdb lists one record per CDR3 protein. In the table there are tens of thousands of distinct CDR3 sequences, under 7.5% of which are singletons. The source material was blood, either unsorted or a sorted T cell fraction (not recorded which). These receptors originate from a human donor who was either an allogeneic HSCT recipient or a stem cell or donor lymphocyte infusion donor (not recorded which). It is not recorded whose cells these are; they may come from a transplant donor.

This clonotype was seen at least ten times. The chain recombines TRBV29-1 with TRBJ2-7; TRBD1 agrees at 7 bases. The germline V gene has CDR1 SQVTM and CDR2 ANQGSEA. The CDR3 sequence is 12 residues long. J was trimmed by 3 bases and V by 6 bases; bases with no gene match: 5. CDR3 DNA: TGCAGCGTAGCTACAGGGGTCTACGAGCAGTACTTC. Translated: CSVATGVYEQYF.

This clonotype was observed many times. This chain uses TRBV11-2 with TRBJ2-1, with 11 bases fitting TRBD2. The CDR3 is 16 residues long. J lost 12 bases, V lost 4 bases, and 14 bases had no gene match. Germline CDR1 and CDR2: SGHAT and FQNNGV. DNA of the CDR3: TGTGCCAGCAGCTCTTTGGCCTTTTTAGCGGGAGGGCCGCAGTTCTTC. As protein: CASSSLAFLAGGPQFF.

This clonotype has a count of ten or more. This chain joins TRBV24-1 and TRBJ2-3, with TRBD2 matching over 10 bases. This CDR3 region has 14 residues. V shed 9 bases, J shed 4 bases, and the junction held 6 bases outside the gene matches. Germline V gene sequence: CDR1 KGHDR, CDR2 SFDVKD. The CDR3 region has the DNA TGTGCCACCTCTACTAGCGGGACGGCAGATACGCAGTATTTT. It yields the protein CATSTSGTADTQYF.

This clonotype was seen only a few times. This chain uses TRBV20-1 with TRBJ2-7; 10 bases map to TRBD2. With V trimmed by 6 bases and J by 2 bases, 10 bases remained unmatched. Germline V gene data show CDR1 as DFQATT and CDR2 as SNEGSKA (reference sequence). This CDR3 contains 15 residues. CDR3 sequence (DNA): TGCAGTGCCCCCAAACTAGCGGGAAGGACCTACGAGCAGTACTTC. Translating gives CSAPKLAGRTYEQYF.

This clonotype was found a few times. The V call is TRBV19, the J call TRBJ2-3; 7 nucleotides match TRBD1. J gave up 2 bases and V 3 bases, and 8 bases lay outside the gene matches. Per the germline V gene, CDR1 is LNHDA and CDR2 is SQIVND (reference sequence). The CDR3 runs 16 residues. The CDR3 region has the DNA TGTGCCAGTAGTATTAAGTACAGGGGATACACAGATACGCAGTATTTT. Amino acids: CASSIKYRGYTDTQYF.

This chain links TRBV29-1 with TRBJ1-4; D remains ambiguous. Germline CDR1 reads SQVTM; CDR2 reads ANQGSEA. V was pared by 7 bases and J by 9 bases, with 15 bases between. CDR3 length equals 12 residues. The chain's CDR3 is CSASTETKKLFF. In nucleotides, the CDR3 is TGCAGCGCCTCGACCGAGACGAAAAAACTGTTTTTT. Full variable domain (remainder filled in from reference TRBV29-1 and TRBJ1-4): SAVISQKPSRDICQRGTSLTIQCQVDSQVTMMFWYRQQPGQSLTLIATANQGSEATYESGFVIDKFPISRPNLTFSTLTVSNMSPEDSSIYLCSASTETKKLFFGSGTQLSVL.

This rearrangement joins TRBV20-1 to TRBJ2-2; 7 bases map to TRBD2. The CDR3 spans 15 residues. V trimming: 6 bases; J trimming: 0 bases; junction bases outside the gene matches: 7. Germline values: CDR1 DFQATT, CDR2 SNEGSKA (reference sequence). The CDR3 reads CSATGAGANTGELFF. CDR3 nucleotides: TGCAGTGCCACCGGGGCGGGAGCGAACACCGGGGAGCTGTTTTTT.

V is TRBV9 and J is TRBJ2-4; 11 bases are shared with TRBD2. CDR3 length: 16 amino acids. Germline values: CDR1 SGDLS, CDR2 YYNGEE. J gave up 8 bases and V 0 bases, and 7 bases lay outside the gene matches. The CDR3 DNA reads TGTGCCAGCAGCGTAGGGAATAGCGGGAGGGCAGACATTCAGTACTTC. It is translated as CASSVGNSGRADIQYF.

This clonotype turned up a few times. The chain joins TRBV11-2 to TRBJ2-6; D is possibly TRBD1 (6 bases). From germline, CDR1 is SGHAT and CDR2 FQNNGV. Trimming shortened V by 0 bases and J by 1 base, and 7 bases separated the two germline ends. The CDR3 is 16 amino acids. The CDR3: CASSLETGSGANVLTF. DNA of the CDR3: TGTGCCAGCAGCTTAGAGACAGGTTCTGGGGCCAACGTCCTGACTTTC.

The table lists this clonotype with many counts. The chain is built from TRBV4-1 and TRBJ2-4, with D maybe TRBD1 (6 bases). Per germline, CDR1 MGHRA and CDR2 YSYEKL. This CDR3 region has 14 residues. V gave up 1 base and J gave up 8 bases, with 12 bases separating them. The CDR3 region is CASSQVQGLDIQYF. The CDR3 DNA sequence: TGCGCCAGCAGCCAAGTACAGGGCCTAGACATTCAGTACTTC.

This clonotype was seen repeatedly, ten times or more. This rearrangement joins TRBV12-3 or TRBV12-4 to TRBJ1-2; D unclear. The CDR3 covers 14 residues. The germline V and J ends were trimmed by 8 bases and 4 bases, with 17 bases remaining between them. The CDR3 nucleotides are TGTGCCAGCCACCGGGCCCCGCTTGTCTATGGCTACACCTTC. Translating it yields CASHRAPLVYGYTF.

This clonotype was counted at least ten times. The rearrangement joins TRBV5-1 to TRBJ2-4, with 9 nucleotides matching TRBD2. The V segment lost 6 bases and the J segment 0 bases; nucleotides outside the gene matches: 7. The CDR3 contains 16 residues. Germline CDR1 reads SGHRS; CDR2 reads YFSETQ. CDR3 residues: CASNPGLALAKNIQYF. In DNA form, the CDR3 reads TGCGCCAGCAACCCGGGACTAGCTCTAGCCAAAAACATTCAGTACTTC.

This clonotype was recorded many times. This chain joins TRBV6-2 or TRBV6-3 and TRBJ1-1, with D perhaps matching TRBD1 (5 bases). Looked up from germline, CDR1 is MNHEY and CDR2 is SVGEGT. The length of the CDR3 is 14 residues. V lost 4 bases and J 0 bases, leaving 9 bases between the germline ends. The CDR3 is CASSFEGMNTEAFF. The CDR3 DNA follows: TGTGCCAGCAGTTTTGAGGGGATGAACACTGAAGCTTTCTTT.

By share, this clonotype counts as medium-sized. The chain joins TRBV29-1 to TRBJ1-2; no clear D. The CDR3 has 11 amino acids. CDR1 is SQVTM, CDR2 ANQGSEA, per germline. V lost 4 bases and J lost 4, with 7 bases in between. The CDR3 DNA is TGCAGCGTTGCAGTTTTCTATGGCTACACCTTC. It translates to CSVAVFYGYTF.

V is TRBV27 and J is TRBJ2-7; TRBD2 matches 8 bases. Trimming took 5 bases from V and 0 from J; bases not matched to a gene: 6. The CDR3 is 15 amino acids. Germline V CDR1 and CDR2: MNHEY, SMNVEV (reference sequence). CDR3 amino acids: CASSPFSGTSYEQYF. The DNA of the CDR3 is TGTGCCAGCAGTCCGTTTAGCGGGACCTCCTACGAGCAGTACTTC.

This clonotype was found a few times. Written as DNA, the CDR3 is TGCAGTGCTAGTGGGACAGGTCTCACAGATACGCAGTATTTT. Translation gives CSASGTGLTDTQYF. This chain connects TRBV20-1 to TRBJ2-3, with 8 bases that match TRBD1. The V segment lost 3 bases and the J segment 2 bases; nucleotides outside the gene matches: 4. In germline, CDR1 is DFQATT, CDR2 SNEGSKA (reference sequence). This CDR3 contains 14 residues.

This clonotype showed up many times. The chain carries TRBV21-1 and TRBJ2-3; TRBD2 is the table's D call, not checked against the DNA. TRBV21-1 is reported as a pseudogene. There are 18 residues in the CDR3. Written as DNA, the CDR3 is TGTGCCAGCAGCAAACGGGGCCCGACACCGTACGGCACAGATACGCAGTATTTT. Encoded protein: CASSKRGPTPYGTDTQYF.

This clonotype has ten or more counts. This sequence joins TRBV10-3 and TRBJ2-1, with 8 bases lining up with TRBD2. The germline V gene encodes CDR1 ENHRY and CDR2 SYGVKD. V was clipped by 7 bases and J by 0 bases; unmatched bases: 8. CDR3 length equals 16 residues. The chain's CDR3 is CAIKRGLALSYNEQFF. The DNA for the CDR3 is TGTGCCATCAAGAGAGGACTAGCCCTCTCCTACAATGAGCAGTTCTTC.